Below, one T cell receptor beta chain is given with its context. The antigen remains undetermined. This CDR3 is 14 amino acids long. The V segment lost 5 bases and the J segment 10 bases; nucleotides outside the gene matches: 8. Germline V gene sequence: CDR1 LNHDA, CDR2 SQIVND (reference sequence). This sample was included in a study of Ad26.COV2.S vaccination and SARS-CoV-2 variants. Study-level findings and limits: Total T cell responses, in the TCR breadth and depth analyses, may have been underestimated.

The treatment is: 19 received Ad26.COV2.S at low or high dose, single or two shots; five or six received placebo; per-sample allocation not given. Samples were taken on day 63 after the first vaccine or placebo injection. Profiling relied on immunoSEQ multiplex PCR, and the TCRdb table lists in-frame clones only, not all of them. The table includes approximately 450,000 clones, about nine tenths detected once. The sample consisted of peripheral blood, taken in a trial of Ad26.COV2.S vaccine versus placebo. This TCR derives from a person between 18 and 59 years old who received the Ad26.COV2.S COVID-19 vaccine or a placebo. V is TRBV19 and J is TRBJ2-1; 10 bases match TRBD1. CDR3 amino acids: CASSGDRGWREQFF. DNA of the CDR3: TGTGCCAGTAGTGGGGACAGGGGATGGCGGGAGCAGTTCTTC.